Each of the 19 T cell receptor beta chains below was sequenced from the same sample in a study of long-term antiretroviral therapy in people with HIV. Survey-level resolution applied to immunoSEQ assay v3.0. TCRdb's copy holds only in-frame clones and misses some; the assay was immunoSEQ multiplex PCR. This table has about 21,000 clones, more than 65% appearing once. The sequenced sample was unsorted PBMCs, obtained at the start of antiretroviral therapy. These receptors were collected from a man over 45 with HIV.

The J gene is TRBJ1-4, the V gene TRBV13; TRBD1 aligns across 7 bases. The CDR3 extends over 15 amino acids. Losses at the gene ends were 5 bases for V and 2 bases for J; bases not matched to a gene: 5. Per the germline V gene, CDR1 is PRHDT and CDR2 is FYEKMQ (reference sequence). In nucleotides, the CDR3 is TGTGCCAGCAGCGCATCAGGGGGTACTAATGAAAAACTGTTTTTT. It yields the protein CASSASGGTNEKLFF.

The gene calls are TRBV27 and TRBJ2-6; possible D gene TRBD2, 6 bases. Germline-derived CDR1 and CDR2 are MNHEY and SMNVEV (reference sequence). CDR3 length: 15 residues. Trimming pared 6 bases from V and 2 bases from J, leaving 11 bases between. The CDR3 bases are TGTGCCAGCAGCCCCCGGGGGACTGGGGCCAACGTCCTGACTTTC. Translated, it gives CASSPRGTGANVLTF.

By proportion, this clone is medium-sized (0.01 to 0.1%). CDR3 sequence: CASSLSIKGGGEQYF. CDR3 nucleotide sequence: TGTGCCAGCAGTTTATCGATAAAGGGGGGCGGGGAGCAGTACTTC. This chain connects TRBV27 to TRBJ2-7; D possibly uses TRBD1 or TRBD2 (6 bases each). Germline V CDR1 and CDR2: MNHEY, SMNVEV (reference sequence). Trimming took 0 bases from V and 7 from J, leaving 16 bases between them. The CDR3 sequence is 15 residues long.

Written as DNA, the CDR3 is TGTGCCAGCAGCTTAGAATGGCGGGATTCGAGCTACACCTTC. Translation: CASSLEWRDSSYTF. V gene TRBV7-8 combines with J gene TRBJ1-2; D uncertain. Deletions cut 1 base from V and 9 bases from J, with 15 bases between. Germline values: CDR1 SGHVS, CDR2 FQNEAQ. The CDR3 is 14 residues long.

This clone was seen a single time. The chain carries TRBV6-6 and TRBJ1-1, with 11 nucleotides matching TRBD1. This CDR3 is 16 amino acids long. The V gene's germline CDR1 is MNHNY and CDR2 SVGAGI (reference sequence). The trim removed 5 bases at V and 0 bases at J, leaving 5 bases unmatched. Written as DNA, the CDR3 is TGTGCCAGCAGTACCCTGGGACAGGGGGTGAACACTGAAGCTTTCTTT. This gives the protein CASSTLGQGVNTEAFF.

The chain carries TRBV7-2 and TRBJ1-5; 9 positions match TRBD1. Germline V gene data show CDR1 as SGHTA and CDR2 as FQGNSA. V trimming: 6 bases; J trimming: 0 bases; junction bases outside the gene matches: 6. There are 16 residues in the CDR3. CDR3 loop: CASSLRTGDSNQPQHF. Written as DNA, the CDR3 is TGTGCCAGCAGTTTAAGGACAGGGGATAGCAATCAGCCCCAGCATTTT.

This sequence joins TRBV7-9 and TRBJ1-3, with D unclear. The CDR3 extends over 13 amino acids. Germline CDR1 SEHNR, CDR2 FQNEAQ (reference sequence). The V and J ends lost 3 bases and 4 bases respectively, with 7 bases between them. The CDR3 reads CASSFWSGNTIYF. CDR3 bases: TGTGCCAGCAGCTTTTGGTCCGGAAACACCATATATTTT.

The CDR3 sequence is CASSLVGGGLFYEQYF. Here the CDR3 DNA reads TGTGCCAGCAGCTTAGTCGGAGGGGGGCTCTTCTACGAGCAGTACTTC. The chain combines TRBV7-8 with TRBJ2-7; D may be TRBD1 or TRBD2 (6 bases each). Germline CDR1 is SGHVS and CDR2 is FQNEAQ. Trimming removed 1 base from V and 3 bases from J, with 16 bases in between. CDR3 length equals 16 residues.

This chain links TRBV5-4 with TRBJ2-5; tentative D call: TRBD1 (6 bases). V shed 3 bases and J shed 3 bases, with 12 bases lying between them. The CDR3 has 14 amino acids. CDR1 and CDR2 from the germline V gene are SGHNT and YYREEE (reference sequence). CDR3 protein: CASSSQGKEETQYF. In DNA, the CDR3 is TGTGCCAGCAGCTCCCAGGGGAAGGAAGAGACCCAGTACTTC. Full variable domain (outside the CDR3, taken from reference TRBV5-4 and TRBJ2-5): ETGVTQSPTHLIKTRGQQVTLRCSSQSGHNTVSWYQQALGQGPQFIFQYYREEENGRGNFPPRFSGLQFPNYSSELNVNALELDDSALYLCASSSQGKEETQYFGPGTRLLVL.

This clone showed up just once. The junction departs from germline at one end; a sequencing error may be responsible. J is TRBJ1-2 and V is TRBV25-1, with D perhaps TRBD1 (5 bases). This CDR3 region has 13 residues. The germline V gene encodes CDR1 MGHDK and CDR2 SYGVNS. CDR3 nucleotides: TGTGCCAGCAGCGAATCCGGGGCCTATGGCTACACCTTC. Protein sequence: CASSESGAYGYTF.

This clone has a handful of counts. The genes are TRBV7-2 and TRBJ1-2; the D is unclear. Germline CDR1 is SGHTA and CDR2 is FQGNSA. The V end lost 2 bases, the J end lost 3 bases, and 4 bases lay between the germline ends. The CDR3 consists of 12 residues. In DNA form, the CDR3 reads TGTGCCAGCAGCTTAAATGACTATGGCTACACCTTC. Translation gives CASSLNDYGYTF.

This chain joins TRBV5-1 and TRBJ2-1; D may be TRBD2 (6 bases). This CDR3 is 16 amino acids long. Germline CDR1 and CDR2: SGHRS and YFSETQ. The V gene lost 4 bases and the J gene lost 0 bases, with 14 bases spanning the gap. The CDR3 loop reads CASSPGTGSSYNEQFF. The CDR3 region has the DNA TGCGCCAGCAGCCCCGGGACTGGCAGCTCCTACAATGAGCAGTTCTTC.

The chain links TRBV4-3 to TRBJ2-7, with TRBD2 matching 10 bases. Unmatched junction bases numbered 10, after V lost 1 base and J lost 1 base. The CDR3 contains 18 residues. Germline assignment: CDR1 LGHNA and CDR2 YSLEER. CDR3 bases: TGCGCCAGCAGCCAAGGGGCCTGGACTAGCGGCGATTCCTACGAGCAGTACTTC. Amino acids: CASSQGAWTSGDSYEQYF.

This clone appeared a single time. This rearrangement joins TRBV11-2 to TRBJ2-7; 7 bases match TRBD2. CDR3 size: 16 residues. Germline CDR1 reads SGHAT; CDR2 reads FQNNGV. Trimming cost V 2 bases and J 2 bases; bases outside gene matches: 9. The CDR3 region has the DNA TGTGCCAGCAGCTTAATCTCCGGGAGGTCCCCCTACGAGCAGTACTTC. The encoded protein is CASSLISGRSPYEQYF.

This rearrangement joins TRBV19 to TRBJ2-7, with TRBD2 identical over 8 bases. Germline V CDR1 and CDR2: LNHDA, SQIVND (reference sequence). After removal of 5 bases from V and 5 bases from J, the junction contained 5 bases not matched to a gene. This CDR3 is built from 13 residues. The chain's CDR3 is CASSQLAGDEQYF. As DNA, the CDR3 is TGTGCCAGTAGTCAGCTAGCGGGCGACGAGCAGTACTTC.

This sequence joins TRBV7-9 and TRBJ2-5; 9 positions match TRBD2. V shed 2 bases and J 5 bases; nucleotides not matched to a gene: 6. Germline-derived CDR1 and CDR2 are SEHNR and FQNEAQ (reference sequence). This CDR3 contains 15 residues. CDR3 DNA: TGTGCCAGCAGCTTATGGCGGGAGGGCGCGGAGACCCAGTACTTC. It codes for CASSLWREGAETQYF.

The chain uses TRBV2 and TRBJ2-2, with D perhaps TRBD1 (6 bases). This CDR3 is built from 14 residues. The germline V and J ends were trimmed by 6 bases and 1 base, with 9 bases remaining between them. Germline loops: CDR1 SNHLY, CDR2 FYNNEI. The CDR3 reads CASRRGQNTGELFF. The CDR3, as DNA: TGTGCCAGCAGGAGGGGACAGAACACCGGGGAGCTGTTTTTT.

The chain couples TRBV6-5 to TRBJ2-7; 7 positions agree with TRBD1. From germline, CDR1 is MNHEY and CDR2 SVGAGI. The CDR3 runs 11 residues. The junction had 3 bases not matched to a gene; V was cut back by 7 bases and J by 6 bases. As DNA, the CDR3 is TGTGCCAGCACCGACAGGGTCGAGCAGTACTTC. It encodes CASTDRVEQYF.

This sequence joins TRBV19 and TRBJ1-1; no definite D call. V lost 6 bases to trimming and J lost 3 bases, with 11 bases between them. In germline, CDR1 is LNHDA, CDR2 SQIVND (reference sequence). This CDR3 has 13 amino acids. CDR3 sequence reads: CASSSRKHTEAFF. In DNA form, the CDR3 reads TGTGCCAGTAGCTCCAGGAAACACACTGAAGCTTTCTTT.